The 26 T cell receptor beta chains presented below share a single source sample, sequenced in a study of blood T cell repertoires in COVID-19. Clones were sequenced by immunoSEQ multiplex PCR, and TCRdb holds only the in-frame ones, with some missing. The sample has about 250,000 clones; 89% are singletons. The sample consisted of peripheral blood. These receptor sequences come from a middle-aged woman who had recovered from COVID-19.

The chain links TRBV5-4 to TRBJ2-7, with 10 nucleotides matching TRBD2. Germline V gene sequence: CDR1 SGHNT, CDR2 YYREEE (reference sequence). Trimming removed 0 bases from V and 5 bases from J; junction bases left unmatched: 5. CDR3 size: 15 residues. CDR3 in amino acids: CASSLESLAGDEQYV. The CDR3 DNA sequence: TGTGCCAGCAGCTTGGAAAGCCTAGCGGGAGACGAGCAGTACGTC.

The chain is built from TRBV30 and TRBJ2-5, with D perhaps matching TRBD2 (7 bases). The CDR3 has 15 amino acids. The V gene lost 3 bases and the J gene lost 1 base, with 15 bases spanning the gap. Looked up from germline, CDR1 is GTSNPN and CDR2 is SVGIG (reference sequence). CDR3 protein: CAWRTGRGAQETQYF. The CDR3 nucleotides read TGTGCCTGGAGAACGGGGAGGGGGGCCCAAGAGACCCAGTACTTC.

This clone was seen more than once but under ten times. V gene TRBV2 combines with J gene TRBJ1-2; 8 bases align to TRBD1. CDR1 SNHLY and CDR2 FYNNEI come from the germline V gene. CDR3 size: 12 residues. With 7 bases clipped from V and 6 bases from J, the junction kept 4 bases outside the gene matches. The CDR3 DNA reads TGTGCCAGCATAGGGACAGGTGATGGCTACACCTTC. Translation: CASIGTGDGYTF.

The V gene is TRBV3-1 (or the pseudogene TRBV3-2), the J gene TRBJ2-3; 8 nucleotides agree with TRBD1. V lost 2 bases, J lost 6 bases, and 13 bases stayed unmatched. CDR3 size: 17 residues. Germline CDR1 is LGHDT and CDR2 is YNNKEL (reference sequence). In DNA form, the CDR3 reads TGTGCCAGCAGCCAATTTAGGCCGGGACAGGACCTTGATACGCAGTATTTT. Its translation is CASSQFRPGQDLDTQYF.

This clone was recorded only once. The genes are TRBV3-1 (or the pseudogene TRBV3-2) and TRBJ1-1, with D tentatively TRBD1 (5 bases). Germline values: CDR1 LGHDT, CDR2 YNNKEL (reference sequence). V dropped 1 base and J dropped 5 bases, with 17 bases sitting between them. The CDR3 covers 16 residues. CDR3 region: CASSQVAGGGQTEAFF. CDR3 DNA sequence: TGTGCCAGCAGCCAAGTGGCTGGGGGAGGACAAACTGAAGCTTTCTTT.

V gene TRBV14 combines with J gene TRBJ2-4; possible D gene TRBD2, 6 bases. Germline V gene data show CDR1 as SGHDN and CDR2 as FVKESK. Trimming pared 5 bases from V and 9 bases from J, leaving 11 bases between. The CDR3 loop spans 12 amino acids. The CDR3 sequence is CASSDQGGIQYF. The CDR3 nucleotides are TGTGCCAGCAGCGATCAGGGAGGCATTCAGTACTTC.

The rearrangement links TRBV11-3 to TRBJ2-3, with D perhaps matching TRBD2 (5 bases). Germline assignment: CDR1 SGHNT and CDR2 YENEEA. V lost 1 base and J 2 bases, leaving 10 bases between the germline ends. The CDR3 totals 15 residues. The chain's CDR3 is CASSLVVANTDTQYF. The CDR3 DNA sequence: TGTGCCAGCAGCTTAGTAGTAGCGAACACAGATACGCAGTATTTT. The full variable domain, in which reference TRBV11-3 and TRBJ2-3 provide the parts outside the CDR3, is EAGVVQSPRYKIIEKKQPVAFWCNPISGHNTLYWYLQNLGQGPELLIRYENEEAVDDSQLPKDRFSAERLKGVDSTLKIQPAELGDSAVYLCASSLVVANTDTQYFGPGTRLTVL.

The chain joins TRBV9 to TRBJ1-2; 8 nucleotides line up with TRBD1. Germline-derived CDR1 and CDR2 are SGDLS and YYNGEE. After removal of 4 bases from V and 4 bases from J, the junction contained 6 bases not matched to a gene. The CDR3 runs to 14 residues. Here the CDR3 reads CASSSRGQGYGYTF. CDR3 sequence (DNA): TGTGCCAGCAGCAGCAGGGGGCAGGGCTATGGCTACACCTTC.

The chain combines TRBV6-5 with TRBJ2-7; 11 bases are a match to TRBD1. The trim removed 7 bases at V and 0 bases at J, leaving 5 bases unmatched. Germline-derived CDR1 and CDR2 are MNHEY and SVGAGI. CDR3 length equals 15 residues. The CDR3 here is CASMAGTGGSYEQYF. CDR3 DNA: TGTGCCAGCATGGCCGGGACAGGGGGCTCCTACGAGCAGTACTTC.

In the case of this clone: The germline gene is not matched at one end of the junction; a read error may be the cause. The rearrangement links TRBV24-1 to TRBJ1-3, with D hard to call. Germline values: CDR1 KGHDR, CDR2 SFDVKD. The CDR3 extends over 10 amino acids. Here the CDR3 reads CATSFEQSDF. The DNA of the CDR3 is TGTGCCACCAGTTTTGAACAGTCTGATTTT.

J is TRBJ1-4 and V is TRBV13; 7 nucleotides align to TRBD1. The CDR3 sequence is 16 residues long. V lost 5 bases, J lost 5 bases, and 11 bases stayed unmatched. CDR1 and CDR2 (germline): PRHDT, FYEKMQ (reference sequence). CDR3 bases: TGTGCCAGCAGCCCAAAGTGGACAGGATCAAATGAAAAACTGTTTTTT. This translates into CASSPKWTGSNEKLFF.

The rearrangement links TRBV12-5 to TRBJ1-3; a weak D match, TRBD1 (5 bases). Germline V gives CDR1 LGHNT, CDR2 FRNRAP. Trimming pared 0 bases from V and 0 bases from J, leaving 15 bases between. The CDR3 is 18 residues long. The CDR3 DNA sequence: TGTGCTAGTGGTTTGGTATTAACAGGATCGAGCTCTGGAAACACCATATATTTT. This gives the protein CASGLVLTGSSSGNTIYF.

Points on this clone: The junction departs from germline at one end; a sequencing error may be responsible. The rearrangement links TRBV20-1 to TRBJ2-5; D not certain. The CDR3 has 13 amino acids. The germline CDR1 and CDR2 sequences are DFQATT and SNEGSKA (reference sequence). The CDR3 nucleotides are TGCAGTGCTAGTGGATTAAACCAGGAGACCCAGTACTTC. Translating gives CSASGLNQETQYF.

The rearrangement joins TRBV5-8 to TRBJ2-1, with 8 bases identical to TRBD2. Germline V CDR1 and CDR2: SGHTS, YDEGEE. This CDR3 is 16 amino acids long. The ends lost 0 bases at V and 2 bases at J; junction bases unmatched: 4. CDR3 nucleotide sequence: TGTGCCAGCAGCTTGGTGGTAGCGGGAACCTACAATGAGCAGTTCTTC. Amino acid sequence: CASSLVVAGTYNEQFF.

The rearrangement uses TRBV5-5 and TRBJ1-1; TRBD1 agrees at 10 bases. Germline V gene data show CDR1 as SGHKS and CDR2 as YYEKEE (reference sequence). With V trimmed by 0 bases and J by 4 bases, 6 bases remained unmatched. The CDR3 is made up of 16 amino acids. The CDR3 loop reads CASSLVGTGVGTEAFF. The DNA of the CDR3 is TGTGCCAGCAGCTTGGTCGGGACAGGGGTGGGCACTGAAGCTTTCTTT. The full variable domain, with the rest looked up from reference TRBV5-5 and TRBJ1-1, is DAGVTQSPTHLIKTRGQQVTLRCSPISGHKSVSWYQQVLGQGPQFIFQYYEKEERGRGNFPDRFSARQFPNYSSELNVNALLLGDSALYLCASSLVGTGVGTEAFFGQGTRLTVV.

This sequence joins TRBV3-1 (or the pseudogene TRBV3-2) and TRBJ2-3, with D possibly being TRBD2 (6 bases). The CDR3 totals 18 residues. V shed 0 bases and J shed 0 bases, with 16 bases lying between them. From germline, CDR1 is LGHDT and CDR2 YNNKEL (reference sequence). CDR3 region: CASSQEPPGLLSTDTQYF. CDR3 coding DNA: TGTGCCAGCAGCCAAGAACCACCGGGACTCCTTAGCACAGATACGCAGTATTTT.

In DNA form, the CDR3 reads TGTGCCTCCAGGGCCGGAGCGGGCTCCTCTGGGGCCAACGTCCTGACTTTC. It codes for CASRAGAGSSGANVLTF. The chain links TRBV2 to TRBJ2-6, with a possible D match to TRBD2 (6 bases). The V end was cut by 11 bases, the J end by 0 bases, with 20 bases between. CDR1 and CDR2 (germline): SNHLY, FYNNEI. This CDR3 spans 17 amino acids.

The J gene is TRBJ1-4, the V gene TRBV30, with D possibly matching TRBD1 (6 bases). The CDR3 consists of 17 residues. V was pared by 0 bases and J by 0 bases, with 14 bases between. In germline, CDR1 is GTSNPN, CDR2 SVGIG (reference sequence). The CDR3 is CAWSVEPRTATNEKLFF. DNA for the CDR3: TGTGCCTGGAGTGTAGAGCCCCGGACAGCAACTAATGAAAAACTGTTTTTT.

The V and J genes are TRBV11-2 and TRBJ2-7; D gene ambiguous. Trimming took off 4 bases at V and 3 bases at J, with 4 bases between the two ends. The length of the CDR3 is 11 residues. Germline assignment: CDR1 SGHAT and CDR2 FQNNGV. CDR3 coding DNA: TGTGCCAGCAGCTCCCTCTACGAGCAGTACTTC. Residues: CASSSLYEQYF.

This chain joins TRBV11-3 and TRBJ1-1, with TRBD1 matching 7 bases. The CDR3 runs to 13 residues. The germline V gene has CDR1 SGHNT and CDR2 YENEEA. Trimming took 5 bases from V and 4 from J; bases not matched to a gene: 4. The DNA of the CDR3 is TGTGCCAGCAGCCGACAGGGAGGCACTGAAGCTTTCTTT. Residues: CASSRQGGTEAFF. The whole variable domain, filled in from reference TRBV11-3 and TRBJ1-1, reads EAGVVQSPRYKIIEKKQPVAFWCNPISGHNTLYWYLQNLGQGPELLIRYENEEAVDDSQLPKDRFSAERLKGVDSTLKIQPAELGDSAVYLCASSRQGGTEAFFGQGTRLTVV.

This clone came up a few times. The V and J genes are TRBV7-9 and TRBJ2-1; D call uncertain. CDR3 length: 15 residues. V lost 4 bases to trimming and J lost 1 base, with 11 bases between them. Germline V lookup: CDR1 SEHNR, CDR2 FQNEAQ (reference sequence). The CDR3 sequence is CASSSRLVSYNEQFF. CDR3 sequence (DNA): TGTGCCAGCAGCTCTAGGCTAGTTTCCTACAATGAGCAGTTCTTC. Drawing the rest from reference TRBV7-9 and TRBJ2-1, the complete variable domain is DTGVSQNPRHKITKRGQNVTFRCDPISEHNRLYWYRQTLGQGPEFLTYFQNEAQLEKSRLLSDRFSAERPKGSFSTLEIQRTEQGDSAMYLCASSSRLVSYNEQFFGPGTRLTVL.

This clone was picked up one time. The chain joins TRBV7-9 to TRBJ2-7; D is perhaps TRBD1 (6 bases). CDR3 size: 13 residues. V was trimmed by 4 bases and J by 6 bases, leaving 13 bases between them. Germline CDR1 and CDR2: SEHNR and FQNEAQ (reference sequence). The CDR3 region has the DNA TGTGCCAGCAGCTCCTCGGGACAAGGCGAGCAGTACGTC. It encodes CASSSSGQGEQYV.

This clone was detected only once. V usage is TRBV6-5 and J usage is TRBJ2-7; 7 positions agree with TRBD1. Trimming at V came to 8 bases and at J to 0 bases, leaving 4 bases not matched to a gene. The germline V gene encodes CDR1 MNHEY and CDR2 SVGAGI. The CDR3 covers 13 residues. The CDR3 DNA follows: TGTGCCAGCGGGACAGCAATCTCCTACGAGCAGTACTTC. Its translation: CASGTAISYEQYF.

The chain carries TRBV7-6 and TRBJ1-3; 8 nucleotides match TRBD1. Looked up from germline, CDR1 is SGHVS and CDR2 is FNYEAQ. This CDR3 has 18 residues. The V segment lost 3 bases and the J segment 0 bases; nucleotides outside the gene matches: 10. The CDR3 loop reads CASSLGRQGIISGNTIYF. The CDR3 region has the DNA TGTGCCAGCAGCTTGGGGAGACAGGGGATTATCTCTGGAAACACCATATATTTT.

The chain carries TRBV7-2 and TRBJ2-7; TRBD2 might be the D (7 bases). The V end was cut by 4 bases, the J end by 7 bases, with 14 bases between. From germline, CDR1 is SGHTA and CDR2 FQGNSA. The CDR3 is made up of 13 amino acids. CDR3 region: CASSSVRGGEQYV. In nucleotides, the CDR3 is TGTGCCAGCAGCTCCGTTAGGGGGGGGGAGCAGTACGTC.

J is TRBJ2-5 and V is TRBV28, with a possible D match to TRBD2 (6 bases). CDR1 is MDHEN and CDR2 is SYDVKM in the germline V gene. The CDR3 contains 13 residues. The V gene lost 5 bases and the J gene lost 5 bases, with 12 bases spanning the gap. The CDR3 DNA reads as TGTGCCAGCAGTGTAGCGGCTCGGGAGACCCAGTACTTC. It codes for CASSVAARETQYF.